Below, 30 T cell receptor beta chains from the same sample are listed, as sequenced in a study of cytomegalovirus exposure and HLA in healthy donors. 13 Jbeta primers and 60 Vbeta primers were used for the PCR. The repertoire was sequenced with immunoSEQ multiplex PCR; TCRdb's copy has only in-frame clones and lacks some. The sample carries about 140,000 clones, around four fifths recorded once. Sequencing used PBMCs. These receptors came from a woman aged 55-69 years in good health and CMV-seropositive.

V gene TRBV6-1 combines with J gene TRBJ2-3, with 11 nucleotides matching TRBD2. J was trimmed by 3 bases and V by 8 bases; bases with no gene match: 4. The CDR3 contains 14 residues. Germline V CDR1 and CDR2: MNHNS, SASEGT. This CDR3 is CASGIAGGTDTQYF. The CDR3 DNA reads TGTGCCAGCGGAATAGCGGGAGGGACAGATACGCAGTATTTT.

This chain links TRBV27 with TRBJ1-5, with 12 nucleotides matching TRBD1. J lost 0 bases, V lost 9 bases, and 9 bases had no gene match. CDR3 length: 17 residues. Per the germline V gene, CDR1 is MNHEY and CDR2 is SMNVEV (reference sequence). CDR3 sequence (DNA): TGTGCCAGGAGTGCCGGGACAGGGGGCGTTAGCAATCAGCCCCAGCATTTT. Its translation is CARSAGTGGVSNQPQHF.

V is TRBV20-1 and J is TRBJ1-5; possibly TRBD1 for D (5 bases). Trimming took off 6 bases at V and 7 bases at J, with 10 bases between the two ends. There are 11 residues in the CDR3. The germline V gene has CDR1 DFQATT and CDR2 SNEGSKA (reference sequence). CDR3: CSASDRQPQHF. Written as DNA, the CDR3 is TGCAGTGCCAGTGACAGACAGCCCCAGCATTTT.

The chain links TRBV28 to TRBJ2-1; D gene uncertain. V lost 5 bases to trimming and J lost 4 bases, with 6 bases between them. The germline V gene has CDR1 MDHEN and CDR2 SYDVKM. CDR3 length: 12 residues. CDR3 DNA: TGTGCCAGCAGTCCCCTATACAATGAGCAGTTCTTC. The encoded protein is CASSPLYNEQFF. The whole variable domain, filled in from reference TRBV28 and TRBJ2-1, reads DVKVTQSSRYLVKRTGEKVFLECVQDMDHENMFWYRQDPGLGLRLIYFSYDVKMKEKGDIPEGYSVSREKKERFSLILESASTNQTSMYLCASSPLYNEQFFGPGTRLTVL.

The chain carries TRBV5-1 and TRBJ1-1, with a tentative D call TRBD1 (6 bases). The CDR3 is made up of 13 amino acids. Trimming stripped 0 bases from V and 6 bases from J, with 9 bases between. Germline lookup yields CDR1 SGHRS and CDR2 YFSETQ. The CDR3 sequence is CASSLAAGAEAFF. DNA of the CDR3: TGCGCCAGCAGCTTGGCGGCAGGGGCTGAAGCTTTCTTT.

The chain links TRBV30 to TRBJ2-7; possibly TRBD1 for D (5 bases). CDR1 and CDR2 (germline): GTSNPN, SVGIG (reference sequence). V was trimmed by 2 bases and J by 3 bases, leaving 8 bases between them. This CDR3 has 12 residues. The CDR3 sequence: CAWSPDNYEQYF. CDR3 nucleotides: TGTGCCTGGAGTCCGGACAACTACGAGCAGTACTTC.

The genes are TRBV27 and TRBJ1-2, with 7 bases matching TRBD1. The CDR3 is made up of 14 amino acids. Per the germline V gene, CDR1 is MNHEY and CDR2 is SMNVEV (reference sequence). The trim removed 2 bases at V and 5 bases at J, leaving 5 bases unmatched. The chain's CDR3 is CASSLQQGGYGYTF. CDR3 in DNA: TGTGCCAGCAGTTTACAGCAGGGGGGTTATGGCTACACCTTC.

V gene TRBV28 combines with J gene TRBJ2-3; the D is unclear. Trimming removed 2 bases from V and 2 bases from J, with 8 bases in between. Germline V gene sequence: CDR1 MDHEN, CDR2 SYDVKM. The CDR3 is 14 amino acids. The CDR3 reads CASSLAQDTDTQYF. CDR3 DNA: TGTGCCAGCAGTTTAGCACAAGACACAGATACGCAGTATTTT.

The chain combines TRBV4-1 with TRBJ2-7, with TRBD2 matching 7 bases. The CDR3 covers 15 residues. V lost 1 base to trimming and J lost 5 bases; unmatched junction nucleotides: 8. The germline V gene encodes CDR1 MGHRA and CDR2 YSYEKL. The chain's CDR3 is CASSQGDGRADEQYF. DNA for the CDR3: TGCGCCAGCAGCCAAGGTGATGGGAGGGCCGACGAGCAGTACTTC.

This chain connects TRBV29-1 to TRBJ2-7; 8 positions match TRBD1. The trim removed 4 bases at V and 3 bases at J, leaving 5 bases unmatched. The CDR3 loop spans 13 amino acids. Germline V gene sequence: CDR1 SQVTM, CDR2 ANQGSEA. The CDR3 sequence: CSVVGTGGYEQYF. In nucleotides, the CDR3 is TGCAGCGTTGTGGGAACAGGGGGCTACGAGCAGTACTTC.

The chain uses TRBV5-1 and TRBJ2-1, with 12 bases identical to TRBD2. The CDR3 extends over 17 amino acids. V lost 0 bases to trimming and J lost 2 bases; unmatched junction nucleotides: 3. CDR1 and CDR2 from the germline V gene are SGHRS and YFSETQ. This chain's CDR3 is CASSLGLAGGPYNEQFF. The CDR3 nucleotides are TGCGCCAGCAGCTTGGGGCTAGCGGGAGGGCCCTACAATGAGCAGTTCTTC.

The V and J genes are TRBV9 and TRBJ2-1; 7 nucleotides line up with TRBD2. The germline V gene encodes CDR1 SGDLS and CDR2 YYNGEE. CDR3 size: 16 residues. V shed 3 bases, J shed 8 bases, and the junction held 14 bases outside the gene matches. For the CDR3, the DNA is TGTGCCAGCAGCGCCACGACCGGACTAGGAAACGATGAGCAGTTCTTC. As protein: CASSATTGLGNDEQFF.

The gene calls are TRBV27 and TRBJ2-7, with D perhaps TRBD1 (7 bases). The CDR3 extends over 13 amino acids. Germline V gene data show CDR1 as MNHEY and CDR2 as SMNVEV (reference sequence). V lost 4 bases, J lost 7 bases, and 14 bases lay in between. CDR3 DNA sequence: TGTGCCAGCAGTTGGCAGGGGGGTAGTGAGCAGTACTTC. It specifies CASSWQGGSEQYF.

The rearrangement uses TRBV28 and TRBJ1-5; TRBD1 aligns across 7 bases. This CDR3 has 16 amino acids. Germline trimming cut 4 bases from V and 2 bases from J; bases unmatched to any gene: 8. Germline assignment: CDR1 MDHEN and CDR2 SYDVKM. The CDR3 loop reads CASSSAGGIGNQPQHF. The CDR3 DNA follows: TGTGCCAGCAGTTCCGCAGGGGGAATAGGCAATCAGCCCCAGCATTTT.

This chain joins TRBV28 and TRBJ2-3; no reliable D call. The CDR3 spans 14 residues. Germline V gene sequence: CDR1 MDHEN, CDR2 SYDVKM. The V end was cut by 6 bases, the J end by 2 bases, with 12 bases between. Here the CDR3 DNA reads TGTGCCAGCAGCCTTGCTGAGAACACAGATACGCAGTATTTT. Translation gives CASSLAENTDTQYF. The variable domain in full, with the rest retrieved from reference TRBV28 and TRBJ2-3, is DVKVTQSSRYLVKRTGEKVFLECVQDMDHENMFWYRQDPGLGLRLIYFSYDVKMKEKGDIPEGYSVSREKKERFSLILESASTNQTSMYLCASSLAENTDTQYFGPGTRLTVL.

CDR3 sequence (DNA): TGTGCAAGTCGCTTAGGTAACAGGGGTGGTACCGGGGAGCTGTTTTTT. Its protein is CASRLGNRGGTGELFF. V gene TRBV12-2 combines with J gene TRBJ2-2; no DNA check was done on the table's D call, TRBD1. TRBV12-2 corresponds to a pseudogene. This CDR3 region has 16 residues.

The table lists this clone with a few counts. This chain joins TRBV30 and TRBJ2-3; TRBD1 matches 10 bases. V lost 3 bases, J lost 4 bases, and 7 bases stayed unmatched. The CDR3 is 15 residues long. The germline CDR1 and CDR2 sequences are GTSNPN and SVGIG (reference sequence). The CDR3 region is CAWRGDRGMADTQYF. For the CDR3, the DNA is TGTGCCTGGAGGGGGGACAGGGGTATGGCAGATACGCAGTATTTT.

V gene TRBV5-1 combines with J gene TRBJ2-7; perhaps TRBD1 as D (8 bases). Trimming removed 1 base from V and 3 bases from J, with 20 bases in between. CDR1 is SGHRS and CDR2 is YFSETQ in the germline V gene. The CDR3 has 17 residues. The DNA of the CDR3 is TGCGCCAGCAGCTTGCGGGGGAGCGGGACAGGCCTCTACGAGCAGTACTTC. This encodes CASSLRGSGTGLYEQYF.

This chain uses TRBV4-1 with TRBJ2-7, with a weak D call TRBD2 (5 bases). Trimming removed 6 bases from V and 5 bases from J, with 23 bases in between. The CDR3 runs to 16 residues. Germline CDR1 is MGHRA and CDR2 is YSYEKL. CDR3 nucleotide sequence: TGCGCCAGCAGTTTAGCCTCACTAGTTTTCGTAAACGAGCAGTACTTC. Its translation is CASSLASLVFVNEQYF.

This clone showed up just a few times. The chain couples TRBV4-1 to TRBJ1-1; weak D call: TRBD1 (6 bases). V lost 4 bases to trimming and J lost 5 bases, with 23 bases between them. This CDR3 region has 17 residues. Germline assignment: CDR1 MGHRA and CDR2 YSYEKL. The CDR3 DNA is TGCGCCAGCAGCCTGAGTCTGAGAGCGTTGAGGGGGACTGAAGCTTTCTTT. Protein product: CASSLSLRALRGTEAFF.

This clone appeared a single time. CDR3: CASGFSGSIGEQFF. CDR3 sequence (DNA): TGTGCTAGTGGTTTTAGCGGGAGTATAGGTGAGCAGTTCTTC. V gene TRBV12-5 combines with J gene TRBJ2-1, with 9 bases identical to TRBD2. Germline trimming cut 3 bases from V and 9 bases from J; bases unmatched to any gene: 6. CDR1 LGHNT and CDR2 FRNRAP come from the germline V gene. CDR3 length: 14 amino acids.

The chain joins TRBV10-2 to TRBJ2-5; 7 bases agree with TRBD2. With V trimmed by 0 bases and J by 12 bases, 7 bases remained unmatched. CDR3 length: 13 amino acids. The germline gives CDR1 WSHSY, CDR2 SAAADI. CDR3 region: CASSESGLSGEYF. The CDR3 DNA follows: TGCGCCAGCAGTGAGTCGGGACTCAGCGGGGAGTACTTC.

This clone was counted once. CDR3 amino acids: CASHPDRFLEQYF. The CDR3 region has the DNA TGTGCCAGCCACCCTGACAGGTTTCTTGAGCAGTACTTC. This rearrangement joins TRBV6-6 to TRBJ2-7; tentatively, D is TRBD1 (6 bases). This CDR3 has 13 amino acids. V was pared by 8 bases and J by 7 bases, with 18 bases between. CDR1 MNHNY and CDR2 SVGAGI come from the germline V gene (reference sequence).

The genes are TRBV6-6 and TRBJ1-2; D is uncertain. In germline, CDR1 is MNHNY, CDR2 SVGAGI (reference sequence). Trimming took 8 bases from V and 1 from J, leaving 20 bases between them. This CDR3 comprises 16 residues. CDR3 residues: CASSSLLFDGNYGYTF. CDR3 sequence (DNA): TGTGCCAGCTCTAGTCTCCTGTTTGACGGTAACTATGGCTACACCTTC.

The chain recombines TRBV10-3 with TRBJ2-7, with 9 bases lining up with TRBD2. This CDR3 spans 17 amino acids. The V and J ends lost 0 bases and 4 bases, in that order; junction bases with no gene match: 10. Looked up from germline, CDR1 is ENHRY and CDR2 is SYGVKD. CDR3 sequence reads: CAISESRGSGSLYEQYF. The CDR3 nucleotides are TGTGCCATCAGTGAGTCGAGGGGTAGCGGGAGTTTATACGAGCAGTACTTC.

V gene TRBV27 combines with J gene TRBJ2-2; TRBD2 is a possible D gene (5 bases). V was cut by 2 bases and J by 4 bases, with 8 bases left in between. The length of the CDR3 is 14 residues. Germline V gene sequence: CDR1 MNHEY, CDR2 SMNVEV (reference sequence). The CDR3 loop is CASSLRGSTGELFF. In nucleotides, the CDR3 is TGTGCCAGCAGTTTACGGGGAAGCACCGGGGAGCTGTTTTTT.

This clone occurred once. The V and J genes are TRBV7-6 and TRBJ1-2; perhaps TRBD1 as D (5 bases). This CDR3 has 13 amino acids. In germline, CDR1 is SGHVS, CDR2 FNYEAQ. V was clipped by 3 bases and J by 4 bases, with 9 bases between them. The CDR3 DNA is TGTGCCAGCAGCTTTGGGGGGGGCTATGGCTACACCTTC. Its translation: CASSFGGGYGYTF.

This clone occurred once. The V call is TRBV19, the J call TRBJ2-2; TRBD2 might be the D (7 bases). The CDR3 extends over 16 amino acids. V lost 0 bases, J lost 4 bases, and 12 bases lay in between. Looked up from germline, CDR1 is LNHDA and CDR2 is SQIVND (reference sequence). This chain's CDR3 is CASSIDRGGATGELFF. DNA for the CDR3: TGTGCCAGTAGTATAGATAGGGGGGGAGCCACCGGGGAGCTGTTTTTT.

J is TRBJ1-4 and V is TRBV5-1, with D maybe TRBD1 (6 bases). Germline V gene data show CDR1 as SGHRS and CDR2 as YFSETQ. V lost 0 bases and J lost 3, with 12 bases in between. The CDR3 has 16 amino acids. The CDR3 region has the DNA TGCGCCAGCAGCTTGGGACAGGTTCGTCCTAATGAAAAACTGTTTTTT. Translated, it gives CASSLGQVRPNEKLFF.

This clone was detected only once. CDR3 nucleotides: TGTGCCAGCAGTGACGCAGCGGGGAACACCGGGGAGCTGTTTTTT. Protein product: CASSDAAGNTGELFF. The V and J genes are TRBV6-4 and TRBJ2-2; D might be TRBD2 (6 bases). The V end was cut by 2 bases, the J end by 1 base, with 8 bases between. The germline gives CDR1 MRHNA, CDR2 SNTAGT. This CDR3 region has 15 residues.